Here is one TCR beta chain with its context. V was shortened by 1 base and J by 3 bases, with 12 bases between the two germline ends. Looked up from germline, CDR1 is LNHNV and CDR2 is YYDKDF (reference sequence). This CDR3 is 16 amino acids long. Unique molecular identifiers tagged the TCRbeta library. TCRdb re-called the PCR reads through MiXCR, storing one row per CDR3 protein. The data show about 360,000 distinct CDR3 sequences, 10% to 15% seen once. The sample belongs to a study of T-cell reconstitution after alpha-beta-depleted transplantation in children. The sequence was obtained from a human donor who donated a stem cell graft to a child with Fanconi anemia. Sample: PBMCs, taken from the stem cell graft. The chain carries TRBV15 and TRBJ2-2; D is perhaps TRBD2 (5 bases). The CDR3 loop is CATSRAERFDTGELFF. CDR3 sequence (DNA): TGTGCCACCAGCAGAGCGGAGCGGTTCGACACCGGGGAGCTGTTTTTT.